One sample yielded the 10 T cell receptor beta chains listed below, sequenced in a study of cytomegalovirus exposure and HLA in healthy donors. Amplification used 60 Vbeta primers and 13 Jbeta primers. Clones were sequenced by immunoSEQ multiplex PCR, and TCRdb holds only the in-frame ones, with some missing. The sample has a few hundred thousand clones, 75% to 85% seen once. The sequencing sample was made of PBMCs. These receptors came from a girl aged 2 to 9 in good health and CMV-seronegative.

The chain combines TRBV6-6 with TRBJ2-5; 10 bases line up with TRBD1. TRBJ2-7 explains the end of the DNA better; the J call may be wrong. CDR3 size: 16 residues. CDR1 and CDR2 from the germline V gene are MNHNY and SVGAGI (reference sequence). CDR3 nucleotides: TGTGCCAGCAGTTACCGAAAGACAGGGGGCGGCTACGAGCAGTACTTC. Amino acids: CASSYRKTGGGYEQYF.

In this sample, this clone turned up once. The rearrangement joins TRBV11-2 to TRBJ2-1; TRBD2 aligns across 10 bases. The germline CDR1 and CDR2 sequences are SGHAT and FQNNGV. The CDR3 runs 16 residues. V was pared by 4 bases and J by 9 bases, with 12 bases of the junction left unmatched. DNA of the CDR3: TGTGCCAGCAGCTCAAGACCCATAGCGGGGGGCGGTGAGCAGTTCTTC. This encodes CASSSRPIAGGGEQFF.

The V call is TRBV6-1, the J call TRBJ1-5; perhaps TRBD1 as D (5 bases). The CDR3 covers 15 residues. The germline V gene encodes CDR1 MNHNS and CDR2 SASEGT. V was shortened by 6 bases and J by 5 bases, with 17 bases between the two germline ends. The CDR3 sequence is CASSGRVGEYQPQHF. In DNA, the CDR3 is TGTGCCAGCAGCGGGAGGGTGGGGGAATATCAGCCCCAGCATTTT.

V gene TRBV4-2 combines with J gene TRBJ1-1; tentatively, D is TRBD1 (5 bases). V lost 0 bases and J 1 base, leaving 12 bases between the germline ends. The CDR3 is 16 residues long. In germline, CDR1 is LGHNA, CDR2 YNFKEQ. The CDR3 DNA reads TGTGCCAGCAGCCAAGATTTTGCCGACAGGAACACTGAAGCTTTCTTT. Residues: CASSQDFADRNTEAFF.

V usage is TRBV9 and J usage is TRBJ2-2; 9 nucleotides line up with TRBD2. Germline trimming cut 0 bases from V and 5 bases from J; bases unmatched to any gene: 8. The CDR3 extends over 17 amino acids. Looked up from germline, CDR1 is SGDLS and CDR2 is YYNGEE. CDR3 sequence (DNA): TGTGCCAGCAGCGTAGAATGGCGGGGGGGCAGGACCGGGGAGCTGTTTTTT. Translated: CASSVEWRGGRTGELFF.

The rearrangement joins TRBV7-2 to TRBJ1-1; D is uncertain. Between the trimmed V and J ends, which lost 5 bases and 1 base, there was a span of 8 bases. This CDR3 is 13 amino acids long. The germline CDR1 and CDR2 sequences are SGHTA and FQGNSA. Here the CDR3 reads CASSSRGNTEAFF. The CDR3, as DNA: TGTGCCAGCAGCAGTCGCGGGAACACTGAAGCTTTCTTT.

The genes are TRBV27 and TRBJ2-7; 10 bases match TRBD2. The CDR3 loop spans 16 amino acids. J gave up 2 bases and V 2 bases, and 6 bases lay outside the gene matches. CDR1 and CDR2 from the germline V gene are MNHEY and SMNVEV (reference sequence). This CDR3 is CASSLLIAGGTYEQYF. The DNA of the CDR3 is TGTGCCAGCAGTTTACTGATAGCGGGAGGCACCTACGAGCAGTACTTC.

V gene TRBV28 combines with J gene TRBJ1-6, with 12 bases that match TRBD1. Trimming took 6 bases from V and 9 from J; bases not matched to a gene: 6. CDR3 length equals 15 residues. The germline gives CDR1 MDHEN, CDR2 SYDVKM. The CDR3 DNA is TGTGCCAGCAGCGAGGGGACAGGGGGCCGTTCACCCCTCCACTTT. Its translation: CASSEGTGGRSPLHF.

The chain recombines TRBV28 with TRBJ2-7; 9 bases are a match to TRBD1. This CDR3 has 15 amino acids. With V trimmed by 6 bases and J by 0 bases, 6 bases remained unmatched. CDR1 is MDHEN, CDR2 SYDVKM, per germline. CDR3 residues: CASSWTGVSSYEQYF. The CDR3 nucleotides read TGTGCCAGCAGCTGGACAGGGGTCAGCTCCTACGAGCAGTACTTC.

This chain connects TRBV5-6 to TRBJ2-1; 9 bases align to TRBD2. There are 18 residues in the CDR3. Germline V gene data show CDR1 as SGHDT and CDR2 as YYEEEE. V lost 6 bases and J lost 1; bases outside the gene matches: 14. Here the CDR3 reads CASTEFSGSTTSYNEQFF. In DNA form, the CDR3 reads TGTGCCAGCACCGAATTTAGCGGGAGTACAACGTCCTACAATGAGCAGTTCTTC.